This T cell receptor (beta chain) was identified during a study of T-cell reconstitution after alpha-beta-depleted transplantation in children. In this sample, this clonotype turned up a few times. This CDR3 has 15 residues. Germline V gene data show CDR1 as SGHRS and CDR2 as YFSETQ. Deletions cut 0 bases from V and 1 base from J, with 9 bases between. The TCRbeta library was prepared with unique molecular identifiers. TCRdb analysed the PCR reads with MiXCR anew, one entry per CDR3 protein. The sample contains approximately 350,000 distinct CDR3 sequences, 13% of which appear only once. The sequence was obtained from a human donor who donated a stem cell graft to a child with Fanconi anemia. V is TRBV5-1 and J is TRBJ2-3, with D unresolved. The sample here was PBMCs, taken from the stem cell graft. CDR3: CASSLGGSGTDTQYF. CDR3 nucleotide sequence: TGCGCCAGCAGCTTGGGGGGATCCGGCACAGATACGCAGTATTTT.